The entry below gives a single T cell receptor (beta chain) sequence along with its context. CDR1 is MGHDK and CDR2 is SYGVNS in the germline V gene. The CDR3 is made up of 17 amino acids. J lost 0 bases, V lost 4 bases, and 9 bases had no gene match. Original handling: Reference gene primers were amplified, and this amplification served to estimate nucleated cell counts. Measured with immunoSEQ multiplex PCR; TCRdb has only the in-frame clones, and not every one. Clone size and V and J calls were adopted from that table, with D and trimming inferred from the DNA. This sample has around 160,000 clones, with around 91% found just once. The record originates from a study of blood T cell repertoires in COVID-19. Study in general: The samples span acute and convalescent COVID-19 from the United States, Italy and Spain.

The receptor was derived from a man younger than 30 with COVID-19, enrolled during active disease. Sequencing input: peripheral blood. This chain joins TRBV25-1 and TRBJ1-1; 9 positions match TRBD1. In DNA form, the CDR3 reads TGTGCCAGCAGTGGGACAGGGGAGACGATGGTGAACACTGAAGCTTTCTTT. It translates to CASSGTGETMVNTEAFF.